This paragraph covers one T cell receptor (beta chain) sequence. This clonotype was detected only once. Its antigen is not yet known. No clone much larger than this one lies a single base away; base qualities are absent. A lone read gives weak evidence. This specimen belongs to a study of vaccination and CD4 T cells after COVID-19 (dated by TCRdb to the early 2020s). Context from the whole study: The convalescent cohort comprised six males and four females, including two Hispanic individuals, seven Caucasians, two Asians and one multiracial person. Participants received two doses of either the Pfizer-BioNTech BNT162b2 vaccine (n=8) or the Moderna mRNA-1273 vaccine (n=2). Post-COVID blood samples were collected from convalescent patients a median of around 100 days after diagnosis, with a range of roughly 35 to 161 days. Post-vaccine blood samples were taken a median of around 77 days after the second vaccine dose, with a range of about 14 to 241 days. For stimulating the cultures, overlapping spike peptide pools were used, derived from SARS-CoV-2 as well as from the common cold coronaviruses HCoV-NL63, HCoV-OC43 and HCoV-229E. Control cultures received a CEFX viral epitope pool as the positive control, an HIV-1 Nef peptide pool as the negative control, or no peptide. In roughly 10 COVID-19 convalescent patients and several infection-naive healthy vaccine recipients, the spike-specific CD4+ TCR repertoire before mRNA vaccination was compared with the repertoire after mRNA vaccination. Overall study outcomes, separate from this receptor: Although the median number of SARS-CoV-2-reactive clonotypes went up from roughly 20 after infection to 30 to 45 after vaccination, the increase was not significant. The study included relatively few convalescent patients and did not analyze early timepoints after natural infection. Among convalescent patients, a median around 86% of the SARS-CoV-2-reactive clones seen after vaccination appeared only after vaccination, which suggests priming specific to the vaccine. In convalescent patients, nearly all vaccine-specific clones (304 of 307) were found to be mono-reactive for SARS-CoV-2 spike rather than cross-reactive with common cold coronaviruses.

The CDR3 starts with the cysteine, ends with the phenylalanine, and has 21 residues. Only the CDR3 part of the read is kept: 63 bases, read in frame from the first base. What the treatment or condition label conveys for this sample: roughly 10-day PBMC culture with coronavirus spike peptide pools or control peptides (ViraFEST assay). The study used the ViraFEST assay, which expanded antigen-specific T cells with peptide pools and then identified expanded clonotypes by TCR sequencing. Negative nucleocapsid antibody tests before and after vaccination confirmed that the healthy vaccine recipients had no prior SARS-CoV-2 infection. PBMCs were cultured at about 2 million per well in IMDM supplemented with roughly 5% human AB serum and approximately 10 IU/ml IL-2, with about 10 ug/ml peptide pools added. Half of the culture medium was replaced with fresh IL-2-containing medium on days 3 and 7. After 10 days of culture, CD4+ T cells were isolated by negative selection with the EasySep CD4+ T cell isolation kit. Ficoll-Paque Plus gradient centrifugation was used to isolate PBMCs from whole blood, and the isolated PBMCs were then either used fresh or cryopreserved at -140C. Triplicate wells were generally used for each culture condition.

Libraries were built with PCR. At the Johns Hopkins FTIC core, DNA from the cultured CD4+ T cells underwent TCR sequencing with the Oncomine TCR Beta short-read assay. Genomic DNA was extracted from the cultured CD4+ T cells with the QIAamp micro DNA kit. Oncomine TCR Beta libraries from cultured CD4+ T cells were pooled with unique dual indexes and sequenced on an Illumina iSeq 100. Under the source paper's analysis protocol: Non-productive sequences were filtered out, and CDR3s that did not start with C, did not end with F or W, or were shorter than 7 amino acids were discarded. The MANAFEST web application was used to identify antigen-specific clonotypes by comparing peptide-stimulated wells against reference wells and other culture wells. An FDR below 0.05, an odds ratio above 5, and a productive frequency above 0.1% in at least two of three replicate wells were required for clones to be considered positive. A clonotype counted as cross-reactive if it showed significant expansion both in the SARS-CoV-2 spike wells and in at least one common cold coronavirus spike condition. CDR3 homology was assessed with Levenshtein distances (stringdist) and unrooted phylogenetic trees (ape) in R version 3.6.1. Using fastp at Q25 and MiXCR, TCRdb reprocessed the public reads and kept productive beta chains. Entries are consolidated by CDR3 protein sequence, retaining the most common genes and DNA. These V and J calls rely on TCRdb rather than the paper's analysis. The sample yields nearly 20,000 distinct CDR3 sequences; over 60% were counted once. The top ten constitute roughly a sixth of the sample.

The chain joins TRBV21-1 to TRBJ2-3; the listed D gene, TRBD1, was not tested against the DNA. TRBV21-1 is recorded as a pseudogene. Sequencing used CD4+ T cells from blood, cultured in vitro, obtained after SARS-CoV-2 vaccination. The receptor was isolated from a human donor who received a COVID-19 vaccine. CDR3 protein: CASSPQNRTEPLSPSTDTQYF. The sequenced DNA: TGTGCCAGCAGCCCCCAGAACCGGACAGAGCCGTTAAGCCCTAGCACAGATACGCAGTATTTT.